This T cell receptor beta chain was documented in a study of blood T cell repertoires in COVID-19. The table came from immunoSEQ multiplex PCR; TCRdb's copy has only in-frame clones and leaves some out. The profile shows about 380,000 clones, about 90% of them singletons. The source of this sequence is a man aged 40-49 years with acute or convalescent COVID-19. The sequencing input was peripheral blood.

The CDR3 bases are TGTGCCAGCAGCCCTCCCGCCGCGCAAGCACTCTATGGCTACACCTTC. Translated, it gives CASSPPAAQALYGYTF. The rearrangement links TRBV5-4 to TRBJ1-2; D is unclear. The V end lost 4 bases, the J end lost 4 bases, and 20 bases lay between the germline ends. Germline CDR1 SGHNT, CDR2 YYREEE (reference sequence). The CDR3 sequence is 16 residues long.